This is a list of T cell receptor beta chains from one sample in a study of blood T cell repertoires in COVID-19. Some clones are missing from TCRdb's copy, which holds only in-frame ones; the method was immunoSEQ multiplex PCR. The sample lists more than 85,000 clones, over 70% occurring once. The source material was peripheral blood. All receptors derive from a human donor in a cohort sampled during active or convalescent COVID-19. The CDR3 runs from the conserved cysteine through the conserved F or W.

TRBV19,CASTGGGHSNQPQHF
TRBV4-2,CASSQAGGQGNSPLHF
TRBV5-5,CASSLRLLGEKLFF
TRBV5-1,CASILTGPTGELFF
TRBV6-1,CASSEAGGLRSNQPQHF
TRBV4-1,CASSQDPRRLAGYEQYF
TRBV4-2,CASSQDWTSKETQYF
TRBV21-1,CASSKASGQGTNYNYGYTF
TRBV30,CAWSLGTDNSPLHF
TRBV19,CASSIRQGAVYEQYF
TRBV19,CASSIQRDYEQYF
TRBV29-1,CSVGTRDRGQIEQYF
TRBV6-2/TRBV6-3,CASSLPTSGANTGELFF
TRBV4-3,CASSQDSLGRRTEAFF
TRBV28,CASSLSGRDEKLFF
TRBV6-5,CAIPSDRGYEQYF
TRBV30,CAWSPFRDRGRYEQFF
TRBV6-6,CASSYLIGELFF
TRBV6-5,CASIQGQGYEQYF
TRBV21-1,CASSKAGGEQETQYF
TRBV27,CASNSFETGIYNEQFF
TRBV5-4,CASSSPSGTRAEQYF
TRBV7-8,CASSKSRDILAEAFF
TRBV7-2,CASSFGTGSSYNSPLHF
TRBV21-1,CASSGTGARDEQFF
TRBV5-6,CAIIRQGPKRAFF
TRBV19,CASSIGRLAAEAFF
TRBV7-9,CASSTLTGDAETQYF
TRBV6-2/TRBV6-3,CASSYPKGLAGYNEQFF
TRBV7-9,CASSLFLDGYTF
TRBV16,CASSQISSGYTF
TRBV29-1,CSVGAPLARETQYF
TRBV29-1,CSVISGGGYEQYF